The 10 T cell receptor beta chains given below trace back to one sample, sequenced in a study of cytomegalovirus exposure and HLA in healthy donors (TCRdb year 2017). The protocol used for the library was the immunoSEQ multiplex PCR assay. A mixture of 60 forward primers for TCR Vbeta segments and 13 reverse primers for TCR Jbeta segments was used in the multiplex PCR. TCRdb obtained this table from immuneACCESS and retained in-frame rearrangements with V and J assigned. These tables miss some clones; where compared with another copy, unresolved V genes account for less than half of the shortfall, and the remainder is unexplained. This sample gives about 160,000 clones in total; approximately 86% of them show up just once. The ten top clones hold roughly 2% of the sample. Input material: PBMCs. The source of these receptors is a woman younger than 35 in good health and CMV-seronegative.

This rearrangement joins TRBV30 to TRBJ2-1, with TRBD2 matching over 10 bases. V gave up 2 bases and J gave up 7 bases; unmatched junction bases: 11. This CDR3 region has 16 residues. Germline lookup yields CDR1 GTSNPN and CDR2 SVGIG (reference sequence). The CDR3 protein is CAWSSRGLADKNEQFF. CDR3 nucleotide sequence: TGTGCCTGGAGTTCGCGAGGACTAGCGGATAAGAATGAGCAGTTCTTC.

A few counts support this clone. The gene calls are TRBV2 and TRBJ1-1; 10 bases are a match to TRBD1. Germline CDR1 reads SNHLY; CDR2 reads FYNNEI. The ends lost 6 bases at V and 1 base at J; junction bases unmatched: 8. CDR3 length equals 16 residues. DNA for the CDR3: TGTGCCAGCAGCGTTACGACAGGGGGCCAGAACACTGAAGCTTTCTTT. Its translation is CASSVTTGGQNTEAFF.

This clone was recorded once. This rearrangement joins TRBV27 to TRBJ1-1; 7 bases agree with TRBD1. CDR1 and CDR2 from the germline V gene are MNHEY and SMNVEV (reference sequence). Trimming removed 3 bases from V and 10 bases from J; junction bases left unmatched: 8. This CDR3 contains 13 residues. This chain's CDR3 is CASSLSSTGRAFF. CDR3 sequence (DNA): TGTGCCAGCAGTTTGAGCTCGACAGGGCGAGCTTTCTTT.

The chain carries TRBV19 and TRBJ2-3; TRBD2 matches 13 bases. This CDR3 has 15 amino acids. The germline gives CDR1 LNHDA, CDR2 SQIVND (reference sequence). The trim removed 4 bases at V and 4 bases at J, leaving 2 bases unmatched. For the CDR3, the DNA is TGTGCCAGTAGTAGACTAGCGGGGGGCGCAGATACGCAGTATTTT. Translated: CASSRLAGGADTQYF. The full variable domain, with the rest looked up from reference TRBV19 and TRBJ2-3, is DGGITQSPKYLFRKEGQNVTLSCEQNLNHDAMYWYRQDPGQGLRLIYYSQIVNDFQKGDIAEGYSVSREKKESFPLTVTSAQKNPTAFYLCASSRLAGGADTQYFGPGTRLTVL.

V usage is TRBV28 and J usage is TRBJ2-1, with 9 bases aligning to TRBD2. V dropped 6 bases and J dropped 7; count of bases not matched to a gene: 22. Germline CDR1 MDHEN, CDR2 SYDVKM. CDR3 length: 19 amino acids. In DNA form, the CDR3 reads TGTGCCAGCAGGGGGGATAGCTGGTTCGCGGGAGGGCCGGGGAATGAGCAGTTCTTC. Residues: CASRGDSWFAGGPGNEQFF. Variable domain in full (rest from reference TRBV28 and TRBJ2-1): DVKVTQSSRYLVKRTGEKVFLECVQDMDHENMFWYRQDPGLGLRLIYFSYDVKMKEKGDIPEGYSVSREKKERFSLILESASTNQTSMYLCASRGDSWFAGGPGNEQFFGPGTRLTVL.

CDR3 sequence reads: CASSLRTADTHSYGYTF. DNA of the CDR3: TGTGCCAGTAGTCTCCGGACTGCAGACACTCACTCCTATGGCTACACCTTC. This rearrangement joins TRBV19 to TRBJ1-2; D is unclear. The CDR3 contains 17 residues. CDR1 is LNHDA, CDR2 SQIVND, per germline (reference sequence). V lost 5 bases and J 4 bases, leaving 23 bases between the germline ends.

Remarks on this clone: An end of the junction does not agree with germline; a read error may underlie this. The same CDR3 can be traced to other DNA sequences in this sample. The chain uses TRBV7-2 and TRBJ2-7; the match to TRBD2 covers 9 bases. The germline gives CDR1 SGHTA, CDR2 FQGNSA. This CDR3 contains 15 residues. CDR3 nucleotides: TGCGCCAGCAGCTTAGGAGCGGGGGGCTCTGACGAGCAGTACTTC. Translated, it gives CASSLGAGGSDEQYF.

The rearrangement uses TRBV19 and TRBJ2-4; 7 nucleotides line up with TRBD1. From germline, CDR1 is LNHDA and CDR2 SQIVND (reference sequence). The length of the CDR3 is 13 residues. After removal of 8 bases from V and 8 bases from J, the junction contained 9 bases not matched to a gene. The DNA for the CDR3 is TGTGCCAGTGGGTCCGACAGGGATCACATTCAGTACTTC. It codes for CASGSDRDHIQYF.

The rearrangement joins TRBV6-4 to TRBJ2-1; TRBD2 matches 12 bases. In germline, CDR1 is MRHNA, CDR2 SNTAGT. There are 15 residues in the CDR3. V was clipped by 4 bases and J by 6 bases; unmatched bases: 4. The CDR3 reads CASSASGGAINEQFF. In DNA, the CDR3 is TGTGCCAGCAGTGCTAGCGGGGGGGCCATCAATGAGCAGTTCTTC.

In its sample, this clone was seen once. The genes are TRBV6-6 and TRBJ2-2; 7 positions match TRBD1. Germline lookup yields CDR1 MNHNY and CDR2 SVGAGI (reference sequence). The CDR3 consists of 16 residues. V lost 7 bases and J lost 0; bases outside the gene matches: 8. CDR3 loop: CASIVQGPTNTGELFF. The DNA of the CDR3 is TGTGCCAGCATTGTACAGGGGCCCACGAACACCGGGGAGCTGTTTTTT.